The T cell receptor (beta chain) under discussion was sequenced for a study of OX40 agonist ivuxolimab in advanced cancers. Study outcomes and limitations: Among the least clonally expanded were partial responders at 0.1-3.0 mg/kg.

Germline CDR1 reads MGHRA; CDR2 reads YSYEKL. V was trimmed by 2 bases and J by 1 base, leaving 20 bases between them. This CDR3 region has 18 residues. Points on this clone: Its cognate antigen is unknown.

Sequencing was performed with immunoSEQ multiplex PCR; in TCRdb, only in-frame clones are kept and a portion is missing. Seen here are some 28,000 clones, roughly nine tenths observed once, and the top ten hold about 24%. The chain is built from TRBV4-1 and TRBJ1-1; possible D gene TRBD1, 5 bases. The sequencing here drew on CD4+ or CD8+ T cells sorted from blood, taken in a trial of the OX40 agonist ivuxolimab. The TCR comes from an adult with an advanced solid tumor such as melanoma, head and neck, liver or kidney cancer. The CDR3 coding sequence is TGCGCCAGCAGCCAAACCCCGGGACCCACATTAAGGAACACTGAAGCTTTCTTT. Translated, it gives CASSQTPGPTLRNTEAFF.